These 15 T cell receptor beta chains originate from one sample sequenced in a study of blood T cells in healthy people across ages. It was with a sample-barcoded 5' primer and a J-beta primer mix that a second PCR of roughly 6 to 12 cycles was run. TCRdb reprocessed the 5' RACE reads via MiXCR and lists one record per CDR3 protein. The data contain hundreds of thousands of distinct CDR3 sequences, roughly 32% of them singletons. Sequencing was done on a sample of blood. All receptors come from a woman of 80 years or more in good health.

This clonotype has ten or more counts. The chain recombines TRBV20-1 with TRBJ2-1, with TRBD2 matching 9 bases. V was clipped by 6 bases and J by 4 bases; unmatched bases: 7. The CDR3 is made up of 14 amino acids. The germline V gene encodes CDR1 DFQATT and CDR2 SNEGSKA (reference sequence). For the CDR3, the DNA is TGCAGTGCCTTAAGCGGGGGGACTTACAATGAGCAGTTCTTC. Translated: CSALSGGTYNEQFF.

This clonotype was counted ten times or more. V and J are TRBV7-9 and TRBJ2-7, with 7 bases that match TRBD1. Germline trimming cut 6 bases from V and 4 bases from J; bases unmatched to any gene: 9. The CDR3 has 14 residues. Germline assignment: CDR1 SEHNR and CDR2 FQNEAQ (reference sequence). DNA of the CDR3: TGTGCCAGCAGGCCCTCGCCAGGGGGATACGAGCAGTACTTC. It is translated as CASRPSPGGYEQYF.

A note on this clonotype: A much bigger clone sits one base away, suggesting this may be a read error. The chain couples TRBV6-6 to TRBJ2-1, with D uncertain. Germline V gives CDR1 MNHNY, CDR2 SVGAGI (reference sequence). V lost 2 bases to trimming and J lost 7 bases, with 15 bases between them. The CDR3 has 15 amino acids. The CDR3 DNA follows: TGTGCCAGCAGTTACAGTTCTTCCTTCGGGAATGAGCAGTTCTTC. Translated: CASSYSSSFGNEQFF.

This clonotype has a handful of counts. V is TRBV9 and J is TRBJ1-1; D might be TRBD1 (5 bases). Germline V gene sequence: CDR1 SGDLS, CDR2 YYNGEE. V was pared by 1 base and J by 3 bases, with 13 bases between. This CDR3 region has 15 residues. CDR3 region: CASSVIPGRDTEAFF. The CDR3, as DNA: TGTGCCAGCAGCGTAATACCGGGACGAGACACTGAAGCTTTCTTT.

In regard to this clonotype: A much larger clonotype is one base distant, so this may be a read error. CDR3 loop: CASRYGWTGYGYTF. The CDR3 region has the DNA TGTGCCAGCAGGTACGGCTGGACAGGGTATGGCTACACCTTC. The chain uses TRBV6-2 or TRBV6-3 and TRBJ1-2; the match to TRBD1 covers 8 bases. The germline V gene has CDR1 MNHEY and CDR2 SVGEGT. Unmatched junction bases numbered 8, after V lost 6 bases and J lost 5 bases. The CDR3 totals 14 residues.

A single count supports this clonotype. The chain joins TRBV6-1 to TRBJ1-4; D perhaps matches TRBD1 (5 bases). This CDR3 comprises 13 residues. Trimming took 11 bases from V and 4 from J, leaving 14 bases between them. Germline lookup yields CDR1 MNHNS and CDR2 SASEGT. The CDR3 protein is CAGAGNYNEKLFF. In DNA form, the CDR3 reads TGTGCCGGGGCGGGCAACTATAATGAAAAACTGTTTTTT.

At least ten counts were recorded for this clonotype. The chain uses TRBV7-9 and TRBJ2-6, with D uncertain. This CDR3 is 15 amino acids long. Germline V lookup: CDR1 SEHNR, CDR2 FQNEAQ (reference sequence). V lost 2 bases and J lost 0, with 5 bases in between. CDR3 loop: CASSLYSSGANVLTF. The CDR3 DNA follows: TGTGCCAGCAGCTTATATAGCTCTGGGGCCAACGTCCTGACTTTC.

As regards this clonotype: A much larger clone differs from this one at a single base, so this may be a read error. The chain joins TRBV6-1 to TRBJ2-5, with 8 bases that match TRBD1. CDR1 and CDR2 from the germline V gene are MNHNS and SASEGT. This CDR3 is 16 amino acids long. With 6 bases clipped from V and 11 bases from J, the junction kept 20 bases outside the gene matches. This CDR3 is CASSIKGQGSSNEQYF. CDR3 nucleotides: TGTGCCAGCAGCATTAAAGGACAGGGAAGTTCCAATGAGCAGTACTTC.

This clonotype occurred once. The V and J genes are TRBV29-1 and TRBJ2-1, with 7 positions matching TRBD2. Germline-derived CDR1 and CDR2 are SQVTM and ANQGSEA. V was pared by 6 bases and J by 1 base, with 6 bases of the junction left unmatched. The CDR3 is made up of 14 amino acids. Written as DNA, the CDR3 is TGCAGCGTGCGGCAGGGAGGGTCCTACAATGAGCAGTTCTTC. Amino acid sequence: CSVRQGGSYNEQFF.

This chain uses TRBV30 with TRBJ1-2; 7 bases agree with TRBD1. The CDR3 extends over 11 amino acids. V was pared by 4 bases and J by 8 bases, with 4 bases of the junction left unmatched. From germline, CDR1 is GTSNPN and CDR2 SVGIG (reference sequence). The CDR3 DNA sequence: TGTGCCTGGACCGACAGGGAAGGCTACACCTTC. It encodes CAWTDREGYTF.

Points on this clonotype: A much larger clone differs from this one at a single base, so this may be a read error. The CDR3 loop reads CASSLDSPEAFF. The CDR3 bases are TGTGCCAGCAGCTTAGACAGCCCTGAAGCTTTCTTT. The chain recombines TRBV7-2 with TRBJ1-1; D gene uncertain. CDR3 length: 12 amino acids. Germline V lookup: CDR1 SGHTA, CDR2 FQGNSA. V was clipped by 1 base and J by 6 bases, with 6 bases between them.

The gene calls are TRBV20-1 and TRBJ2-7; D unclear. The germline V and J ends were trimmed by 8 bases and 0 bases, with 14 bases remaining between them. The CDR3 runs to 13 residues. The germline V gene encodes CDR1 DFQATT and CDR2 SNEGSKA (reference sequence). The CDR3 loop reads CSSGARSSYEQYF. In DNA, the CDR3 is TGCAGTTCCGGAGCGCGGAGCTCCTACGAGCAGTACTTC.

This clonotype was counted ten times or more. The V and J genes are TRBV6-1 and TRBJ2-5; D remains unclear. Germline CDR1 MNHNS, CDR2 SASEGT. V lost 4 bases to trimming and J lost 4 bases, with 13 bases between them. There are 14 residues in the CDR3. The CDR3 loop is CASSVSRSRETQYF. DNA of the CDR3: TGTGCCAGCAGTGTCTCCAGGAGTCGAGAGACCCAGTACTTC.

This clonotype showed up just a few times. The genes are TRBV12-3 or TRBV12-4 and TRBJ1-1; D might be TRBD1 (5 bases). V lost 0 bases and J 11 bases, leaving 13 bases between the germline ends. The CDR3 sequence is 13 residues long. The CDR3 loop is CASSLAGVPVAFF. For the CDR3, the DNA is TGTGCCAGCAGTTTAGCAGGGGTCCCAGTGGCTTTCTTT.

Points on this clonotype: A much larger clonotype is one base distant, so this may be a read error. The gene calls are TRBV28 and TRBJ2-5; TRBD1 might be the D (6 bases). This CDR3 has 16 amino acids. Germline V lookup: CDR1 MDHEN, CDR2 SYDVKM. The CDR3 DNA sequence: TGTGCCGGCAGTTTACGGCAGGGGAATGGTTTGGAGACCCAGTACTTC. Protein sequence: CAGSLRQGNGLETQYF.